Listed below are T cell receptor beta chains from one sample, sequenced in a study of blood T cell repertoires in COVID-19. The repertoire was sequenced with immunoSEQ multiplex PCR; TCRdb's copy has only in-frame clones and lacks some. The sample has around 190,000 clones; approximately 86% are singletons. The sample was PBMCs or T cells enriched from blood (not recorded which). Source of these receptors: a woman aged 40 to 50 in a cohort exposed to, infected with or recovered from COVID-19 (not recorded which). Each CDR3 is given with its conserved first and last residue. A D gene is named only where the DNA matches it firmly. The size of a clone is reported for some rows only, either as once, few or many, or as a class for expanded clones.

>-|TRBJ2-7|-|TRBV27
TGTGCCAGCAGCCAGGCCTGGGGGCACTACGAGCAGTACTTC
CASSQAWGHYEQYF
>-|TRBJ1-5|-|TRBV18
TGTGCCAGCTCGTCCCGAGAAACAGGGACCCATAGCAATCAGCCCCAGCATTTT
CASSSRETGTHSNQPQHF
>-|TRBJ1-5|TRBD1|TRBV29-1
TGCAGCGTTGAGGGACAGGGGGTTCAGCCCCAGCATTTT
CSVEGQGVQPQHF
>-|TRBJ1-2|TRBD1|TRBV4-1
TGCGCCAGCAGCCTTGGGACAGGGGGCAATTTCGGCTACACCTTC
CASSLGTGGNFGYTF
>-|TRBJ2-1|-|TRBV7-6
TGTGCCAGCAGCCCGATTACGGACGCGAGGGACAATGAGCAGTTCTTC
CASSPITDARDNEQFF
>-|TRBJ1-2|TRBD1|TRBV7-9
TGTGCCAGCAGCAATCCCGGGACAGGGTTCGGCTACACCTTC
CASSNPGTGFGYTF
>-|TRBJ2-7|-|TRBV5-6
TGTGCCAGCAGCTTGCGGGCAGGGTACGACGAGCAGTACTTC
CASSLRAGYDEQYF
>-|TRBJ2-7|-|TRBV14
TGTGCCAGCAGCCAAATTGGTCCCTACCCCTCCGAGCAGTACTTC
CASSQIGPYPSEQYF
>-|TRBJ2-3|-|TRBV30
TGTGCCTGGAGTGTTTTAGCGGTTAGCACAGATACGCAGTATTTT
CAWSVLAVSTDTQYF
>-|TRBJ1-5|-|TRBV7-2
TGTGCCAGCAGCTCCGGGATTGCGAATCAGCCCCAGCATTTT
CASSSGIANQPQHF
>few|TRBJ2-5|-|TRBV7-6
TGTGCCAGCAGCCCGACCCCCGGCAGGGCGGAGACCCAGTACTTC
CASSPTPGRAETQYF
>-|TRBJ1-2|TRBD1|TRBV12-3/TRBV12-4
TGTGCCAGCATTAGGGGGCGCTGGTATGGCTACACCTTC
CASIRGRWYGYTF
>-|TRBJ2-2|-|TRBV7-2
TGTGCCAGCAGCCAACAGTGGGCGAACACCGGGGAGCTGTTTTTT
CASSQQWANTGELFF
>-|TRBJ1-6|-|TRBV10-3
TGTGCCATCAGCCCCGGAGTTGATTCACCCCTCCACTTT
CAISPGVDSPLHF
>-|TRBJ1-2|-|TRBV12-3/TRBV12-4
TGTGCCAGCAGTTTAGGGGCGCTTACAGGCTACACCTTC
CASSLGALTGYTF
>-|TRBJ1-1|-|TRBV7-2
TGTGCCAGCTCTTCCTTCGACAGGTTTCCTGAAGCTTTCTTT
CASSSFDRFPEAFF
>-|TRBJ2-1|TRBD2|TRBV13
TGTGCCAGCAGCTTAAGCGGGGGGGCCTACAATGAGCAGTTCTTC
CASSLSGGAYNEQFF
>-|TRBJ2-3|TRBD2|TRBV10-1
TGCGCCAGCAGTCAACTAGCGGGAGACCAAGATACGCAGTATTTT
CASSQLAGDQDTQYF
>-|TRBJ1-5|TRBD1|TRBV19
TGTGCCAGTAGTCTTCGGGACAGGGCAAATCAGCCCCAGCATTTT
CASSLRDRANQPQHF
>-|TRBJ2-4|-|TRBV19
TGTGCCAGTAGTATAGGGGGCGCAGCCAAAAACATTCAGTACTTC
CASSIGGAAKNIQYF
>-|TRBJ2-7|TRBD1|TRBV27
TGTGCCAGCAGCGCAGGGACAGGGGGTCGGGAGCAGTACTTC
CASSAGTGGREQYF
>-|TRBJ1-5|-|TRBV27
TGTGCCAGCAGTCGGGGTAGCAATCAGCCCCAGCATTTT
CASSRGSNQPQHF
>-|TRBJ1-1|-|TRBV6-5
TGTGCCACCACCTGGGGGGGATTGAACACTGAAGCTTTCTTT
CATTWGGLNTEAFF
>once|TRBJ2-7|TRBD2|TRBV9
TGTGCCAGCAGCCCCCGGACTAGCGGGTCCTACGAGCAGTACTTC
CASSPRTSGSYEQYF
>-|TRBJ2-7|-|TRBV7-9
TGTGCCAGCAGCTCCTCGGTCAATTATTCCTACGAGCAGTACTTC
CASSSSVNYSYEQYF
>-|TRBJ1-1|TRBD1|TRBV3-1/TRBV3-2
TGTGCCAGCAGTTCCCCAGGGGGCCGGGGGAACACTGAAGCTTTCTTT
CASSSPGGRGNTEAFF
>-|TRBJ2-3|TRBD2|TRBV7-8
TGTGCCAGCAGCTCGGGACTAGCGGTGGCAGATACGCAGTATTTT
CASSSGLAVADTQYF
>-|TRBJ2-5|TRBD2|TRBV7-9
TGTGCCAGCAGCTTAAGACTAGCGGGAGGTGGTGAGACCCAGTACTTC
CASSLRLAGGGETQYF
>-|TRBJ2-3|-|TRBV6-2/TRBV6-3
TGTGCCAGCAGTTTAGCAGGGCCAGATACGCAGTATTTT
CASSLAGPDTQYF
>once|TRBJ2-2|-|TRBV13
TGTGCCAGCAGCTTAGGTGCCCCCGGGCGGGGCAGCACCGGGGAGCTGTTTTTT
CASSLGAPGRGSTGELFF
>once|TRBJ1-3|-|TRBV7-9
TGTGCCAGCAGCTTAGGAGGGATGGTTGGAAACACCATATATTTT
CASSLGGMVGNTIYF
>-|TRBJ2-6|TRBD2|TRBV9
TGTGCCAGCAGCCTACCCCGGACTAGCGGGAGCCACTCTGGGGCCAACGTCCTGACTTTC
CASSLPRTSGSHSGANVLTF
>once|TRBJ2-5|TRBD1|TRBV6-5
TGTGCCAGCAGTCAACCGACAGGGGGAAGGGAGGCCCAGTACTTC
CASSQPTGGREAQYF
>-|TRBJ1-3|-|TRBV5-4
TGTGCCAGCAGCTTCAGGGCTGGAAACACCATATATTTT
CASSFRAGNTIYF
>-|TRBJ2-3|TRBD2|TRBV13
TGTGCCAGCAGCTTAGCGGGAGGGCCAGGGGATACGCAGTATTTT
CASSLAGGPGDTQYF
>-|TRBJ1-1|-|TRBV9
TGTGCCAGCAGCGTAGAGGGGTATACTGAAGCTTTCTTT
CASSVEGYTEAFF
>-|TRBJ1-4|-|TRBV21-1
TGTGCCAGCAGCTCCGGGAGGGGAGAAAAACTGTTTTTT
CASSSGRGEKLFF
>-|TRBJ1-1|TRBD1|TRBV10-1
TGCGCCAGCAGTGATTCAAGGCGGCAGGGGGACACTGAAGCTTTCTTT
CASSDSRRQGDTEAFF
>once|TRBJ1-4|-|TRBV30
TGTGCCTGGAGTGTAATGTATGGGGGCAAGGAAAAACTGTTTTTT
CAWSVMYGGKEKLFF
>-|TRBJ1-1|TRBD1|TRBV4-1
TGCGCCAGCAGCATTTCACAGGGGGCGCTTACTGAAGCTTTCTTT
CASSISQGALTEAFF
>-|TRBJ2-3|-|TRBV7-2
TGTGCCAGCAGCTTAGTTAGCCTCCGCACAGATACGCAGTATTTT
CASSLVSLRTDTQYF
>-|TRBJ1-1|-|TRBV7-6
TGTGCCAGCAGCAATTCTACTAGGGTCGAAGCTTTCTTT
CASSNSTRVEAFF
>once|TRBJ1-1|-|TRBV11-2
TGTGCCAGCAGCTTGAAGACTGATAACACTGAAGCTTTCTTT
CASSLKTDNTEAFF
>-|TRBJ1-4|-|TRBV5-1
TGCGCCAGCAGCTTCGGGAAGGCGAATGAAAAACTGTTTTTT
CASSFGKANEKLFF
>-|TRBJ1-2|-|TRBV27
TGTGCCAGCAGTTCCATCGGGACTGACTATGGCTACACCTTC
CASSSIGTDYGYTF
>-|TRBJ1-1|-|TRBV6-1
TGTGCCAGCAGTGAAATCTACACTGAAGCTTTCTTT
CASSEIYTEAFF
>-|TRBJ2-1|TRBD2|TRBV27
TGTGCCAGCAGCGGGAGGGGGGGGAGGGCGCAGTTCTTC
CASSGRGGRAQFF
>-|TRBJ1-1|TRBD1|TRBV13
TGTGCCAGCAGCTTCAGGGTCAACAGGGGCATGAACACTGAAGCTTTCTTT
CASSFRVNRGMNTEAFF
>-|TRBJ1-3|-|TRBV10-3
TGTGCCATCAGTCCAGGAATAAGAGGAAACACCATATATTTT
CAISPGIRGNTIYF
>-|TRBJ1-6|TRBD1|TRBV6-5
TGTGCCAGCAGTACCCTCCGGGACAGGGGTTCACCCCTCCACTTT
CASSTLRDRGSPLHF
>-|TRBJ1-1|-|TRBV12-1
TGTGCCAGCAGCTTTGCAAAACCCGGGACAGGGAGGCATGGGAACACTGAAGCTTTCTTT
CASSFAKPGTGRHGNTEAFF